This entry lists 15 T cell receptor beta chains sequenced from one sample in a study of T cell responses to AZD1222 COVID-19 vaccine. Assay: immunoSEQ multiplex PCR; the TCRdb copy retains only in-frame clones and omits some. Of 95,000 to 130,000 clones listed, approximately 84% are singletons. The sequencing here drew on peripheral blood, taken on day 0 of AZD1222 vaccination. The receptors derive from an adult in good health.

The V gene is TRBV3-1 (or the pseudogene TRBV3-2), the J gene TRBJ2-7; weak D call: TRBD2 (6 bases). The CDR3 loop spans 15 amino acids. Trimming pared 2 bases from V and 0 bases from J, leaving 11 bases between. From germline, CDR1 is LGHDT and CDR2 YNNKEL (reference sequence). Here the CDR3 DNA reads TGTGCCAGCAGCCAAACGGGACTGAGCTCCTACGAGCAGTACTTC. It translates to CASSQTGLSSYEQYF.

The gene calls are TRBV7-2 and TRBJ2-1; 7 bases are a match to TRBD1. Germline CDR1 is SGHTA and CDR2 is FQGNSA. The CDR3 totals 14 residues. The J segment lost 9 bases and the V segment lost 3 bases, leaving 8 bases of the junction unmatched. As DNA, the CDR3 is TGTGCCAGCAGCTTGACAGGGTCCCTAACTGAGCAGTTCTTC. It translates to CASSLTGSLTEQFF.

The rearrangement links TRBV29-1 to TRBJ1-1, with a possible D match to TRBD1 (5 bases). Looked up from germline, CDR1 is SQVTM and CDR2 is ANQGSEA. The V end was cut by 1 base, the J end by 11 bases, with 14 bases between. There are 12 residues in the CDR3. The CDR3 here is CSVEVHDSGAFF. CDR3 in DNA: TGCAGCGTTGAAGTACATGACAGCGGGGCTTTCTTT.

This chain connects TRBV5-6 to TRBJ1-6, with TRBD1 as a possible D gene (5 bases). CDR1 and CDR2 (germline): SGHDT, YYEEEE. There are 13 residues in the CDR3. V was trimmed by 0 bases and J by 14 bases, leaving 12 bases between them. CDR3 protein: CASSLGGGAALHF. CDR3 nucleotides: TGTGCCAGCAGCTTGGGAGGTGGGGCAGCCCTCCACTTT. The whole variable domain, filled in from reference TRBV5-6 and TRBJ1-6, reads DAGVTQSPTHLIKTRGQQVTLRCSPKSGHDTVSWYQQALGQGPQFIFQYYEEEERQRGNFPDRFSGHQFPNYSSELNVNALLLGDSALYLCASSLGGGAALHFGNGTRLTVT.

This chain joins TRBV2 and TRBJ1-5, with D uncertain. This CDR3 region has 19 residues. Germline CDR1 and CDR2: SNHLY and FYNNEI. Trimming took 4 bases from V and 0 from J, leaving 22 bases between them. CDR3 nucleotides: TGTGCCAGCAGTGTCACGTGGCGGCAGCGCTCGTATAGCAATCAGCCCCAGCATTTT. It yields the protein CASSVTWRQRSYSNQPQHF.

This chain uses TRBV6-5 with TRBJ1-2; 7 bases map to TRBD1. J was trimmed by 4 bases and V by 11 bases; bases with no gene match: 13. There are 14 residues in the CDR3. The germline V gene encodes CDR1 MNHEY and CDR2 SVGAGI. DNA of the CDR3: TGTGCCGCGGGACAGATCCACACGGGCTATGGCTACACCTTC. It specifies CAAGQIHTGYGYTF.

This clone was seen a handful of times. This chain joins TRBV6-5 and TRBJ1-1, with D possibly TRBD1 on 6 matching bases. This CDR3 is built from 14 residues. Germline CDR1 MNHEY, CDR2 SVGAGI. Deletions cut 6 bases from V and 5 bases from J, with 16 bases between. The CDR3 loop is CASRNQERGTEAFF. In nucleotides, the CDR3 is TGTGCCAGCAGGAACCAGGAGAGGGGGACTGAAGCTTTCTTT.

The CDR3, as DNA: TGTGCCAGCGTGGTACAGGGTCGTGGCAATCAGCCCCAGCATTTT. Translation gives CASVVQGRGNQPQHF. The V call is TRBV6-5, the J call TRBJ1-5; the D gene is possibly TRBD1 (6 bases). The CDR3 consists of 15 residues. Trimming left V 8 bases short and J 2 bases short, with 16 bases between. Germline CDR1 is MNHEY and CDR2 is SVGAGI.

This clone was picked up one time. The chain has TRBV4-2 and TRBJ1-5; D unresolved. CDR3 size: 17 residues. CDR1 and CDR2 from the germline V gene are LGHNA and YNFKEQ. The V end was cut by 1 base, the J end by 1 base, with 14 bases between. The CDR3 loop reads CASSQVGGRVSNQPQHF. In DNA form, the CDR3 reads TGTGCCAGCAGCCAAGTAGGAGGGAGGGTGAGCAATCAGCCCCAGCATTTT.

The chain carries TRBV2 and TRBJ1-1; 7 positions match TRBD1. The germline CDR1 and CDR2 sequences are SNHLY and FYNNEI. Trimming cost V 8 bases and J 8 bases; bases outside gene matches: 11. The CDR3 loop spans 13 amino acids. This CDR3 is CASVFQGQTEAFF. The CDR3 bases are TGTGCCAGCGTTTTCCAGGGACAGACGGAAGCTTTCTTT.

V usage is TRBV19 and J usage is TRBJ1-3, with D possibly matching TRBD1 (5 bases). The CDR3 has 14 amino acids. V shed 6 bases and J shed 4 bases, with 13 bases lying between them. The V gene's germline CDR1 is LNHDA and CDR2 SQIVND (reference sequence). CDR3 sequence reads: CASRTSGVGNTIYF. CDR3 coding DNA: TGTGCCAGTAGAACGTCGGGGGTCGGAAACACCATATATTTT.

This chain uses TRBV7-9 with TRBJ2-6, with TRBD1 matching over 9 bases. In germline, CDR1 is SEHNR, CDR2 FQNEAQ (reference sequence). This CDR3 has 19 residues. V gave up 4 bases and J gave up 2 bases; unmatched junction bases: 12. CDR3 sequence reads: CASSSPPGTGSTGANVLTF. Written as DNA, the CDR3 is TGTGCCAGCAGCTCCCCCCCCGGGACAGGGAGTACTGGGGCCAACGTCCTGACTTTC.

This clone was counted a single time. The CDR3 loop reads CASSNLGDTQYF. The CDR3 bases are TGTGCCAGTAGTAACCTTGGAGATACGCAGTATTTT. J is TRBJ2-3 and V is TRBV19; the D is unclear. Germline V gene sequence: CDR1 LNHDA, CDR2 SQIVND (reference sequence). CDR3 length: 12 amino acids. V lost 4 bases and J lost 5, with 7 bases in between.

This clone was detected only once. The gene calls are TRBV12-3 or TRBV12-4 and TRBJ2-7, with D perhaps matching TRBD2 (5 bases). The CDR3 extends over 13 amino acids. Between the trimmed V and J ends, which lost 3 bases and 2 bases, there was a span of 8 bases. This CDR3 reads CASSFGEPYEQYF. CDR3 DNA: TGTGCCAGCAGTTTCGGGGAACCCTACGAGCAGTACTTC.

The chain has TRBV5-6 and TRBJ2-3; 7 bases fit TRBD1. This CDR3 comprises 13 residues. Germline CDR1 is SGHDT and CDR2 is YYEEEE. V lost 4 bases, J lost 7 bases, and 6 bases stayed unmatched. The CDR3 bases are TGTGCCAGCAGCCGCGACAGGGTGAATACGCAGTATTTT. It is translated as CASSRDRVNTQYF.